The 17 T cell receptor beta chains below come from one sample, sequenced in a study of blood T cells in healthy people across ages. The authors ran a second PCR of 7 to 11 cycles using a sample-barcoded 5' primer and a J-beta primer mix. From the 5' RACE reads, TCRdb called clonotypes with MiXCR, one entry per CDR3 protein. Among around 670,000 distinct CDR3 sequences listed, under 30% were seen once. The sample comprised blood. These TCRs come from a woman aged 80 or over in good health.

As to this clonotype: A much larger clone lies one base from this, so it may be a read error. CDR3 region: CASSVYSGGQRNEEFF. In nucleotides, the CDR3 is TGTGCCAGCAGCGTTTATAGCGGGGGCCAGAGGAATGAGGAGTTCTTC. The chain combines TRBV9 with TRBJ2-1; 9 bases line up with TRBD2. The germline gives CDR1 SGDLS, CDR2 YYNGEE. The CDR3 runs to 16 residues.

The V call is TRBV7-9, the J call TRBJ2-3; no clear D gene. V lost 1 base and J 5 bases, leaving 7 bases between the germline ends. This CDR3 region has 13 residues. The germline gives CDR1 SEHNR, CDR2 FQNEAQ (reference sequence). This chain's CDR3 is CASSLESGDTQYF. CDR3 nucleotides: TGTGCCAGCAGCTTAGAATCAGGAGATACGCAGTATTTT.

This clonotype was detected a few times. The chain recombines TRBV30 with TRBJ1-2, with 9 nucleotides matching TRBD1. J lost 6 bases, V lost 8 bases, and 7 bases had no gene match. The CDR3 contains 12 residues. Germline CDR1 GTSNPN, CDR2 SVGIG (reference sequence). This CDR3 is CAAGQGKNGYTF. The CDR3 region has the DNA TGTGCCGCGGGACAGGGAAAAAATGGCTACACCTTC. Looking up the rest from reference TRBV30 and TRBJ1-2 gives the full variable domain: SQTIHQWPATLVQPVGSPLSLECTVEGTSNPNLYWYRQAAGRGLQLLFYSVGIGQISSEVPQNLSASRPQDRQFILSSKKLLLSDSGFYLCAAGQGKNGYTFGSGTRLTVV.

This clonotype was recorded many times. The chain carries TRBV5-1 and TRBJ2-5; the D gene is possibly TRBD2 (5 bases). Germline values: CDR1 SGHRS, CDR2 YFSETQ. V lost 2 bases and J lost 1, with 9 bases in between. The CDR3 runs to 14 residues. The CDR3 region is CASSFNSGQETQYF. The CDR3, as DNA: TGCGCCAGCAGCTTCAACAGCGGCCAAGAGACCCAGTACTTC.

Concerning this clonotype itself: A much larger clone lies a single base off, so this may be a read error. The genes are TRBV20-1 and TRBJ2-7; TRBD1 agrees at 9 bases. TRBJ2-5 matches the DNA end more closely, so the J call is doubtful. This CDR3 spans 15 amino acids. Per the germline V gene, CDR1 is DFQATT and CDR2 is SNEGSKA (reference sequence). As DNA, the CDR3 is TGCAGTGCTAGAGAGAACAGGGGGCGGATAGAGACCCAGTACTTC. It translates to CSARENRGRIETQYF.

This rearrangement joins TRBV5-8 to TRBJ2-7, with 8 bases aligning to TRBD2. The germline CDR1 and CDR2 sequences are SGHTS and YDEGEE. V dropped 2 bases and J dropped 3; count of bases not matched to a gene: 7. The CDR3 runs 15 residues. The CDR3 loop is CASSFEAGGRYEQYF. CDR3 in DNA: TGTGCCAGCAGCTTTGAGGCGGGGGGCCGCTACGAGCAGTACTTC.

This clonotype has ten or more counts. The V and J genes are TRBV11-3 and TRBJ2-3; 7 bases line up with TRBD1. The CDR3 covers 15 residues. The V segment lost 3 bases and the J segment 0 bases; nucleotides outside the gene matches: 3. Germline V gene sequence: CDR1 SGHNT, CDR2 YENEEA. CDR3 region: CASSFGQASTDTQYF. CDR3 sequence (DNA): TGTGCCAGCAGCTTCGGACAGGCGAGCACAGATACGCAGTATTTT.

As to this clonotype: Germline and junction disagree at one end, which may indicate a read error. The chain has TRBV5-1 and TRBJ2-1; D is possibly TRBD1 (5 bases). CDR1 and CDR2 (germline): SGHRS, YFSETQ. This CDR3 spans 17 amino acids. The CDR3 spells CGSRQYKGGGTYNEQFF. The CDR3 nucleotides read TGCGGCAGCAGACAGTATAAGGGCGGCGGCACCTACAATGAGCAGTTCTTC.

This clonotype appeared many times. The chain couples TRBV7-2 to TRBJ2-1; D may be TRBD1 (6 bases). This CDR3 spans 12 amino acids. Germline lookup yields CDR1 SGHTA and CDR2 FQGNSA. The V and J ends lost 4 bases and 15 bases respectively, with 16 bases between them. The CDR3 DNA reads as TGTGCCAGCAGCTCGCTGAAGGGGGTGGCGTTCTTC. Amino acid sequence: CASSSLKGVAFF.

This chain joins TRBV5-1 and TRBJ2-3, with 7 bases aligning to TRBD1. This CDR3 has 19 amino acids. The trim removed 2 bases at V and 2 bases at J, leaving 17 bases unmatched. Germline assignment: CDR1 SGHRS and CDR2 YFSETQ. CDR3 DNA: TGCGCCAGCAGCTTTAAGGGGGCAGGGCTTCCTTCCGACACAGATACGCAGTATTTT. It codes for CASSFKGAGLPSDTDTQYF.

With regard to this clonotype: A read error may account for a junction end that differs from germline. This chain joins TRBV5-1 and TRBJ2-2; no clear D gene. Germline-derived CDR1 and CDR2 are SGHRS and YFSETQ. There are 15 residues in the CDR3. The CDR3 loop reads CAGRNTGQHTGELFF. CDR3 nucleotide sequence: TGCGCCGGCAGAAATACCGGGCAGCACACCGGGGAGCTGTTTTTT.

This clonotype came up many times. The chain is built from TRBV5-1 and TRBJ2-2; 7 nucleotides line up with TRBD1. This CDR3 spans 15 amino acids. J was trimmed by 6 bases and V by 5 bases; bases with no gene match: 10. The germline CDR1 and CDR2 sequences are SGHRS and YFSETQ. The DNA of the CDR3 is TGCGCCAGCAGATCTGCCGACAGGGCGGCCGGGGAGCTGTTTTTT. This gives the protein CASRSADRAAGELFF.

Remarks on this clonotype: One base away lies a much larger clone, so this may be a sequencing read error. V is TRBV12-3 or TRBV12-4 and J is TRBJ2-1; D uncertain. Trimming took 0 bases from V and 7 from J, leaving 7 bases between them. The CDR3 totals 13 residues. CDR3 sequence reads: CASSLAAENEQFF. The CDR3 DNA sequence: TGTGCCAGCAGTTTAGCGGCAGAGAATGAGCAGTTCTTC.

This clonotype has only one observation. A much larger clone is a single base away; this may be a read error. This chain connects TRBV12-3 or TRBV12-4 to TRBJ2-1; D could derive from TRBD1 or TRBD2 (6 bases each). This CDR3 is 14 amino acids long. The CDR3 loop reads CASSLKGGNNGQFF. Here the CDR3 DNA reads TGTGCCAGCAGTTTAAAGGGGGGTAACAATGGGCAGTTCTTC.

This clonotype was picked up many times. V and J are TRBV27 and TRBJ2-5, with 13 bases that match TRBD2. V shed 6 bases and J 6 bases; nucleotides not matched to a gene: 7. The germline V gene has CDR1 MNHEY and CDR2 SMNVEV (reference sequence). The CDR3 extends over 15 amino acids. CDR3 residues: CASSLLAGGPKTQYF. CDR3 DNA sequence: TGTGCCAGCAGCCTACTAGCGGGGGGGCCCAAGACCCAGTACTTC.

The chain is built from TRBV28 and TRBJ2-5; D may match TRBD1 or TRBD2 (6 bases each). In germline, CDR1 is MDHEN, CDR2 SYDVKM. Trimming shortened V by 4 bases and J by 5 bases, and 14 bases separated the two germline ends. The CDR3 runs 14 residues. CDR3 region: CASSSTGRYETQYF. The CDR3 region has the DNA TGTGCCAGCAGTTCAACAGGGAGGTATGAGACCCAGTACTTC.

This clonotype was picked up a small number of times. Given a much more abundant clone one base away, this may be a read error. The V and J genes are TRBV27 and TRBJ2-7, with D tentatively TRBD1 or TRBD2 (5 bases each). Germline V gene data show CDR1 as MNHEY and CDR2 as SMNVEV (reference sequence). V gave up 1 base and J gave up 7 bases, with 11 bases separating them. This CDR3 comprises 13 residues. CDR3 loop: CASSLLGPNEQYF. In nucleotides, the CDR3 is TGTGCCAGCAGTTTATTGGGACCCAATGAGCAGTACTTC.